This T cell receptor beta chain was found in a study of CD8 T cells in ankylosing spondylitis. This clonotype has only a few counts. The antigen remains undetermined. The CDR3 consists of 12 residues. Per germline, CDR1 SGHRS and CDR2 YFSETQ. V lost 0 bases and J 12 bases, leaving 7 bases between the germline ends. Broader study findings: Ankylosing spondylitis blood appeared to carry a characteristic TCR beta motif of roughly eight highly homologous variants. Disease-linked clones were found to be CD8+ and relatively rare in peripheral blood.

TCRdb processed the 5' RACE reads anew with MiXCR; each CDR3 protein has one entry. The table lists some 130,000 distinct CDR3 sequences, about a sixth of them singletons. This TCR came from a male donor with ankylosing spondylitis. The sequencing sample was made of blood, either unsorted or a sorted T cell fraction (not recorded which). The rearrangement links TRBV5-1 to TRBJ1-6; D ambiguous. CDR3 sequence (DNA): TGCGCCAGCAGCTTGGGCCCGGGACCCCTCCACTTT. Amino acid sequence: CASSLGPGPLHF. Based on the CDR3 plus reference TRBV5-1 and TRBJ1-6, the full variable domain is KAGVTQTPRYLIKTRGQQVTLSCSPISGHRSVSWYQQTPGQGLQFLFEYFSETQRNKGNFPGRFSGRQFSNSRSEMNVSTLELGDSALYLCASSLGPGPLHFGNGTRLTVT.